This TCR beta chain came from a study of shared clonotypes between healthy human individuals. Findings and limits, study-wide: Relative to their counterparts shared across all four donors, non-shared clonotypes exhibited diminished generation probabilities.

The split of CD4+ cells yielded CD45RA+ naive and CD45RA-negative memory subsets. To note about this clone: Its specificity is unknown.

Profiled with immunoSEQ multiplex PCR; TCRdb holds only in-frame clones, not every one. Found here are roughly 2,300,000 clones, roughly 92% of them singletons; the top ten hold 0.37%. Sequencing was carried out using naive CD4+ T cells from PBMCs. Subset meaning: CD45RA+ positively selected. The TCR originated in a man in his late teens or twenties in good health. Some clones in this sample may be carry-over from other donors' samples.

CDR3 nucleotide sequence: TGTGCCAGCAGTACCCTGAGGGGTGGCAATCAGCCCCAGCATTTT. Amino acid sequence: CASSTLRGGNQPQHF. V usage is TRBV27 and J usage is TRBJ1-5; maybe TRBD1 (5 bases). The CDR3 contains 15 residues. The V end was cut by 5 bases, the J end by 2 bases, with 13 bases between. CDR1 MNHEY and CDR2 SMNVEV come from the germline V gene (reference sequence).